The 23 T cell receptor beta chains given below trace back to one sample, sequenced in a study of cytomegalovirus exposure and HLA in healthy donors. The PCR was carried out with 60 Vbeta primers and 13 Jbeta primers. The table came from immunoSEQ multiplex PCR; TCRdb's copy has only in-frame clones and leaves some out. The sample includes 100,000 to 150,000 clones, about a sixth of them seen just once. The sequencing input was PBMCs. The origin of the receptors is a female donor in good health and CMV-seropositive.

This clone has just a few counts. The J gene is TRBJ2-3, the V gene TRBV2; possible D gene TRBD1, 5 bases. CDR1 and CDR2 from the germline V gene are SNHLY and FYNNEI. Between the trimmed V and J ends, which lost 5 bases and 0 bases, there was a span of 9 bases. The CDR3 runs to 14 residues. CDR3 nucleotides: TGTGCCAGCAGTCAGACAGAGAGCACAGATACGCAGTATTTT. It encodes CASSQTESTDTQYF.

This sequence joins TRBV7-6 and TRBJ1-2; a possible D gene is TRBD1 (5 bases). V was clipped by 5 bases and J by 5 bases, with 15 bases between them. Germline CDR1 and CDR2: SGHVS and FNYEAQ. This CDR3 contains 14 residues. CDR3 in DNA: TGTGCCAGCAGCCCGGGGACTGACTCTTATGGCTACACCTTC. Its protein product is CASSPGTDSYGYTF.

This clone was found a few times. V gene TRBV5-6 combines with J gene TRBJ2-7; D gene ambiguous. The ends were cut back, 0 bases at V and 0 bases at J, with 7 bases in the middle. This CDR3 contains 14 residues. Per germline, CDR1 SGHDT and CDR2 YYEEEE. CDR3 DNA sequence: TGTGCCAGCAGCTTGGGCGTGAGCTCCTACGAGCAGTACTTC. This translates into CASSLGVSSYEQYF.

The chain uses TRBV19 and TRBJ2-4, with D possibly TRBD1 on 5 matching bases. Germline CDR1 reads LNHDA; CDR2 reads SQIVND (reference sequence). The V end was cut by 3 bases, the J end by 3 bases, with 12 bases between. The CDR3 is 15 residues long. The CDR3 region is CASSIQGWVKNIQYF. The CDR3 nucleotides read TGTGCCAGTAGTATCCAGGGATGGGTCAAAAACATTCAGTACTTC.

This clone has a handful of counts. This chain uses TRBV5-4 with TRBJ2-3; 11 positions agree with TRBD1. The J segment lost 4 bases and the V segment lost 3 bases, leaving 13 bases of the junction unmatched. Germline loops: CDR1 SGHNT, CDR2 YYREEE (reference sequence). The CDR3 consists of 18 residues. The CDR3 loop reads CASSSRGTGGWGPDTQYF. CDR3 bases: TGTGCCAGCAGCTCGCGCGGGACAGGGGGATGGGGCCCAGATACGCAGTATTTT.

This clone was counted between two and nine times. V gene TRBV27 combines with J gene TRBJ2-2; no clear D gene. CDR1 MNHEY and CDR2 SMNVEV come from the germline V gene (reference sequence). The V end lost 8 bases, the J end lost 0 bases, and 10 bases lay between the germline ends. The CDR3 loop spans 14 amino acids. The CDR3 sequence is CASAPGANTGELFF. CDR3 nucleotides: TGTGCCAGCGCCCCCGGAGCGAACACCGGGGAGCTGTTTTTT.

This clone has more than one count but fewer than ten. This chain links TRBV27 with TRBJ1-1; unclear D gene. Trimming removed 6 bases at V and 0 bases at J, with 8 bases between. Germline assignment: CDR1 MNHEY and CDR2 SMNVEV (reference sequence). The CDR3 consists of 13 residues. CDR3 DNA: TGTGCCAGCAGGCGCCGGTTGAACACTGAAGCTTTCTTT. Its protein product is CASRRRLNTEAFF.

The V call is TRBV5-1, the J call TRBJ2-7; a weak D match, TRBD1 (6 bases). Germline V gives CDR1 SGHRS, CDR2 YFSETQ. V was pared by 4 bases and J by 3 bases, with 17 bases between. This CDR3 region has 15 residues. For the CDR3, the DNA is TGCGCCAGCAGCCCGGGACACGGCATGAACTACGAGCAGTACTTC. Encoded protein: CASSPGHGMNYEQYF.

This clone turned up a few times. The chain joins TRBV21-1 to TRBJ2-3; TRBD2, the table's D call, lacks a check against the DNA. TRBV21-1 is a pseudogene. The CDR3 has 17 amino acids. CDR3 nucleotides: TGTGCCAGCAGCAAAGCTTGGCTAGCGGGGCTCACAGATACGCAGTATTTT. This sequence encodes CASSKAWLAGLTDTQYF.

Only a few counts were recorded for this clone. CDR3 sequence reads: CASSQDQRTALTF. The CDR3 DNA follows: TGTGCCAGCAGCCAAGATCAACGGACAGCCCTCACCTTC. The chain uses TRBV4-2 and TRBJ1-2; maybe TRBD1 (6 bases). Germline CDR1 LGHNA, CDR2 YNFKEQ. The ends were cut back, 0 bases at V and 13 bases at J, with 15 bases in the middle. This CDR3 is 13 amino acids long.

The chain joins TRBV7-2 to TRBJ2-7, with 8 positions matching TRBD1. Germline CDR1 is SGHTA and CDR2 is FQGNSA. With V trimmed by 0 bases and J by 4 bases, 5 bases remained unmatched. The CDR3 loop spans 15 amino acids. The CDR3 nucleotides are TGTGCCAGCAGCTTAGCTCAGGGGGCTTTTTACGAGCAGTACTTC. Encoded protein: CASSLAQGAFYEQYF.

This sequence joins TRBV4-3 and TRBJ2-1; possible D gene TRBD1, 6 bases. The ends were cut back, 4 bases at V and 0 bases at J, with 10 bases in the middle. CDR1 is LGHNA and CDR2 is YSLEER in the germline V gene. This CDR3 comprises 15 residues. The CDR3 nucleotides read TGCGCCAGCAGCCTAAGGGGGAACTCCTACAATGAGCAGTTCTTC. This codes for CASSLRGNSYNEQFF.

The J gene is TRBJ2-3, the V gene TRBV9, with D uncertain. The V end lost 0 bases, the J end lost 0 bases, and 8 bases lay between the germline ends. The CDR3 loop spans 15 amino acids. Per germline, CDR1 SGDLS and CDR2 YYNGEE. The CDR3 DNA sequence: TGTGCCAGCAGCGTAGCGAGCGAAAGCACAGATACGCAGTATTTT. Amino acid sequence: CASSVASESTDTQYF.

This clone showed up just a few times. The junction differs from germline at one of its ends, possibly a read error. The chain joins TRBV7-7 to TRBJ2-5; 12 bases fit TRBD2. The CDR3 spans 18 residues. Germline assignment: CDR1 SSHAT and CDR2 FNYEAQ (reference sequence). CDR3 nucleotides: TGTGCTAGCAGCTTAGTCTACGGACTAGCGGGAATCTCAGAGACCCAGTACTTC. Translation gives CASSLVYGLAGISETQYF. The variable domain in full, completed from reference TRBV7-7 and TRBJ2-5, reads GAGVSQSPRYKVTKRGQDVTLRCDPISSHATLYWYQQALGQGPEFLTYFNYEAQPDKSGLPSDRFSAERPEGSISTLTIQRTEQRDSAMYRCASSLVYGLAGISETQYFGPGTRLLVL.

This clone was found a few times. The J gene is TRBJ2-2, the V gene TRBV7-9, with unresolved D. The V gene lost 5 bases and the J gene lost 0 bases, with 10 bases spanning the gap. Germline V gives CDR1 SEHNR, CDR2 FQNEAQ (reference sequence). The CDR3 totals 15 residues. The CDR3 region has the DNA TGTGCCAGCAGCCTCGGTACGCCGAACACCGGGGAGCTGTTTTTT. Amino acids: CASSLGTPNTGELFF.

The J gene is TRBJ2-3, the V gene TRBV28; TRBD2 aligns across 12 bases. Germline V gene sequence: CDR1 MDHEN, CDR2 SYDVKM. This CDR3 is 17 amino acids long. Trimming at V came to 1 base and at J to 3 bases, leaving 5 bases not matched to a gene. The CDR3 bases are TGTGCCAGCAGTTTATTACTAGCGGGAGGTGTGACAGATACGCAGTATTTT. Residues: CASSLLLAGGVTDTQYF.

This clone has a handful of counts. The chain links TRBV7-9 to TRBJ1-1; TRBD1 matches at 11 bases. The CDR3 consists of 13 residues. V dropped 5 bases and J dropped 10; count of bases not matched to a gene: 6. Germline assignment: CDR1 SEHNR and CDR2 FQNEAQ (reference sequence). The CDR3 nucleotides read TGTGCCAGCAGCACGCGGGACAGGGGGGTAGCTTTCTTT. This encodes CASSTRDRGVAFF.

The chain carries TRBV30 and TRBJ2-5; 9 bases line up with TRBD2. Germline V gene data show CDR1 as GTSNPN and CDR2 as SVGIG (reference sequence). The CDR3 has 15 amino acids. The junction had 9 bases not matched to a gene; V was cut back by 1 base and J by 6 bases. CDR3: CAWSGLAGGRQTQYF. CDR3 sequence (DNA): TGTGCCTGGAGTGGATTGGCGGGGGGGCGGCAGACCCAGTACTTC. The full variable domain, with the rest looked up from reference TRBV30 and TRBJ2-5, is SQTIHQWPATLVQPVGSPLSLECTVEGTSNPNLYWYRQAAGRGLQLLFYSVGIGQISSEVPQNLSASRPQDRQFILSSKKLLLSDSGFYLCAWSGLAGGRQTQYFGPGTRLLVL.

In this sample, this clone turned up a few times. The chain recombines TRBV6-5 with TRBJ2-5, with D possibly matching TRBD2 (6 bases). The germline CDR1 and CDR2 sequences are MNHEY and SVGAGI. V gave up 6 bases and J gave up 3 bases, with 17 bases separating them. This CDR3 contains 15 residues. The CDR3 loop reads CASSPLVASEETQYF. The DNA of the CDR3 is TGTGCCAGCAGCCCGTTAGTTGCTAGCGAAGAGACCCAGTACTTC.

This clone has only a few counts. This chain links TRBV5-1 with TRBJ2-1; the match to TRBD1 covers 7 bases. V dropped 4 bases and J dropped 5; count of bases not matched to a gene: 6. In germline, CDR1 is SGHRS, CDR2 YFSETQ. The CDR3 consists of 14 residues. The CDR3 DNA sequence: TGCGCCAGCAGCCGTATTGGGACAGACAATGAGCAGTTCTTC. Its translation is CASSRIGTDNEQFF. The complete variable domain, with remaining parts taken from reference TRBV5-1 and TRBJ2-1, reads KAGVTQTPRYLIKTRGQQVTLSCSPISGHRSVSWYQQTPGQGLQFLFEYFSETQRNKGNFPGRFSGRQFSNSRSEMNVSTLELGDSALYLCASSRIGTDNEQFFGPGTRLTVL.

This clone was counted only a few times. The genes are TRBV15 and TRBJ2-2; 12 bases line up with TRBD2. The CDR3 totals 17 residues. J lost 5 bases, V lost 0 bases, and 4 bases had no gene match. From germline, CDR1 is LNHNV and CDR2 YYDKDF (reference sequence). CDR3 residues: CATSRDLAGGQTGELFF. The CDR3 DNA follows: TGTGCCACCAGCAGAGATCTAGCGGGAGGGCAGACCGGGGAGCTGTTTTTT.

The chain couples TRBV5-5 to TRBJ2-2; D remains ambiguous. In germline, CDR1 is SGHKS, CDR2 YYEKEE (reference sequence). CDR3 size: 12 residues. Trimming shortened V by 4 bases and J by 3 bases, and 4 bases separated the two germline ends. DNA for the CDR3: TGTGCCAGCAGCCACTACACCGGGGAGCTGTTTTTT. This sequence encodes CASSHYTGELFF. Supplemented by reference TRBV5-5 and TRBJ2-2, the full variable domain reads DAGVTQSPTHLIKTRGQQVTLRCSPISGHKSVSWYQQVLGQGPQFIFQYYEKEERGRGNFPDRFSARQFPNYSSELNVNALLLGDSALYLCASSHYTGELFFGEGSRLTVL.

This chain uses TRBV7-2 with TRBJ2-1; D is possibly TRBD2 (5 bases). The CDR3 length is 12 residues. The V and J ends lost 5 bases and 8 bases respectively, with 10 bases between them. The V gene's germline CDR1 is SGHTA and CDR2 FQGNSA. CDR3 DNA sequence: TGTGCCAGCAGCCATGGACTGGATGAGCAGTTCTTC. This gives the protein CASSHGLDEQFF.